The present T cell receptor beta chain was sequenced within a study of blood T cell repertoires in COVID-19. Study-level background: Sites in the United States, Italy and Spain provided acute and convalescent COVID-19 samples.

In the original workflow: Counts of nucleated cells, estimated from reference gene primer amplification, were obtained. Here immunoSEQ multiplex PCR was the method, and the copy in TCRdb shows in-frame clones only, minus some. That table supplies the V and J calls and clone size; D and trimming were determined from the DNA. Of tens of thousands of clones in the sample, 70% to 90% were seen once. The CDR3 sequence is 11 residues long. Germline-derived CDR1 and CDR2 are SQVTM and ANQGSEA. The V end was cut by 4 bases, the J end by 7 bases, with 10 bases between. The specimen was peripheral blood. The TCR was taken from a man between 65 and 85 years old with acute or convalescent COVID-19. The genes are TRBV29-1 and TRBJ1-1, with D perhaps matching TRBD1 (5 bases). Here the CDR3 reads CSVVGRSEAFF. The CDR3 coding sequence is TGCAGCGTTGTGGGGCGGAGTGAAGCTTTCTTT.